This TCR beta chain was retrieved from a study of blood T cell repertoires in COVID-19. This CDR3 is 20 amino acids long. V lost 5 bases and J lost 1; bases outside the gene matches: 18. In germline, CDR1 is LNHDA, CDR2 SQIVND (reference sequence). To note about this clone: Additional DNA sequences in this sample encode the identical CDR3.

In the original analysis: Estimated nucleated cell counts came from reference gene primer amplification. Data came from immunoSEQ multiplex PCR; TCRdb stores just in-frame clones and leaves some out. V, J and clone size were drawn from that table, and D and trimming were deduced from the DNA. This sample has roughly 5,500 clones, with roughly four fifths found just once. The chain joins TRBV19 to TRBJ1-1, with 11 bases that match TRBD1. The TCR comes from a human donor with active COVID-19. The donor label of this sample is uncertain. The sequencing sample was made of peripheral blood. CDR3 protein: CASSGQDRGRFLVENTEAFF. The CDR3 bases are TGTGCCAGTAGTGGCCAGGACAGGGGGCGATTTCTTGTTGAGAACACTGAAGCTTTCTTT.